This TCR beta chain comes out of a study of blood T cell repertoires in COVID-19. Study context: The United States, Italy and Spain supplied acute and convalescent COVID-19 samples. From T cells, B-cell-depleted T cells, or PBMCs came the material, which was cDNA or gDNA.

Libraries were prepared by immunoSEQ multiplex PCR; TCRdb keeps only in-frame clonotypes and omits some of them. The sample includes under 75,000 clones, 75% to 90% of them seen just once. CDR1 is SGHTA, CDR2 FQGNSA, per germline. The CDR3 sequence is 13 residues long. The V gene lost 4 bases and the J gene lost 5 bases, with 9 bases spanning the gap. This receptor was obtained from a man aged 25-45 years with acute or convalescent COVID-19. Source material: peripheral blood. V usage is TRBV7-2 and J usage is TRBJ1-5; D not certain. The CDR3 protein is CASSSRVDQPQHF. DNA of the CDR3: TGTGCCAGCAGCTCGAGAGTAGATCAGCCCCAGCATTTT.